Listed below are T cell receptor beta chains from one sample, sequenced in a study of OX40 agonist ivuxolimab in advanced cancers. The method was immunoSEQ multiplex PCR; TCRdb's version includes in-frame clones alone and lacks a portion of them. This sample carries 55,000 to 75,000 clones, approximately 80% of them seen once, and the ten largest clones take 8.2%. This specimen consisted of CD4+ or CD8+ T cells sorted from blood, obtained in a trial of the OX40 agonist ivuxolimab. The origin of the receptors is an adult with an advanced solid tumor such as melanoma, head and neck, liver or kidney cancer. The CDR3 runs from the conserved cysteine through the conserved F or W. A D gene is named only where the DNA matches it firmly. For some rows the clone size is stated as once, few or many, or as a class when expanded; others skip it.

CDR3 protein,CDR3 DNA,J gene,V gene,CDR3 length,D gene,clone size
CAISGVSGVGDTGELFF,TGTGCCATCAGTGGGGTCTCGGGTGTGGGGGACACCGGGGAGCTGTTTTTT,TRBJ2-2,TRBV10-3,17,.,.
CASTGGPSDLSETQYF,TGTGCCAGTACCGGAGGACCCAGCGATTTGTCGGAGACCCAGTACTTC,TRBJ2-5,TRBV19,16,.,once
CASSLGATGYTF,TGTGCCAGCAGCTTAGGGGCGACTGGCTACACCTTC,TRBJ1-2,TRBV7-9,12,.,.
CASSFKGDSPLHF,TGTGCCAGCAGCTTTAAGGGCGATTCACCCCTCCACTTT,TRBJ1-6,TRBV5-4,13,.,.
CASSLGGQGGELFF,TGTGCCAGCAGCTTGGGGGGGCAAGGCGGGGAGCTGTTTTTT,TRBJ2-2,TRBV5-4,14,.,.
CASSLGTASGELFF,TGTGCCAGCAGCTTAGGGACTGCGAGCGGGGAGCTGTTTTTT,TRBJ2-2,TRBV7-2,14,.,.
CASSDGTGGAGGYTF,TGTGCCAGCAGTGACGGGACAGGGGGCGCGGGCGGCTACACCTTC,TRBJ1-2,TRBV28,15,TRBD1,.
CASSPSTGGATEKLFF,TGTGCCAGCAGCCCTAGTACAGGGGGCGCCACTGAAAAACTGTTTTTT,TRBJ1-4,TRBV7-9,16,TRBD1,.
CAISESGDTQYF,TGTGCCATCAGTGAAAGCGGAGATACGCAGTATTTT,TRBJ2-3,TRBV10-3,12,.,few
CASSLAGVTYNEQFF,TGTGCCAGCAGTTTAGCGGGAGTTACCTACAATGAGCAGTTCTTC,TRBJ2-1,TRBV27,15,TRBD2,.
CASSLDFQPQHF,TGTGCCAGCAGCTTAGACTTTCAGCCCCAGCATTTT,TRBJ1-5,TRBV7-9,12,.,.
CAISESRGTSYEQYF,TGTGCCATCAGTGAGTCTAGGGGGACCTCCTACGAGCAGTACTTC,TRBJ2-7,TRBV10-3,15,.,.
CASSLGQGVADTQYF,TGTGCCAGCAGCTTAGGACAGGGGGTGGCAGATACGCAGTATTTT,TRBJ2-3,TRBV5-4,15,TRBD1,.
CASSPGVGSYEQYF,TGTGCCAGCAGCCCAGGGGTAGGGTCCTACGAGCAGTACTTC,TRBJ2-7,TRBV7-9,14,.,.
CASTRDSGNSPLHF,TGTGCCAGCACCCGGGACAGTGGAAATTCACCCCTCCACTTT,TRBJ1-6,TRBV2,14,TRBD1,.
CASSPYRDSGAEQYF,TGTGCCAGCTCACCTTACCGGGACTCGGGGGCCGAGCAGTACTTC,TRBJ2-7,TRBV18,15,.,.
CASSFGDYEQYF,TGTGCCAGCAGTTTCGGGGACTACGAGCAGTACTTC,TRBJ2-7,TRBV28,12,.,.
CASSSPGGAKDGYTF,TGTGCCAGCAGCTCCCCCGGGGGCGCTAAGGATGGCTACACCTTC,TRBJ1-2,TRBV7-9,15,.,.
CASSPRLAGETQYF,TGTGCCAGCAGTCCTCGACTAGCGGGGGAGACCCAGTACTTC,TRBJ2-5,TRBV2,14,TRBD2,.
CASSQGPRKQFF,TGTGCCAGCAGCCAAGGGCCCAGGAAGCAGTTCTTC,TRBJ2-1,TRBV2,12,.,.
CASSADRTGVRETQYF,TGTGCCAGCAGTGCCGACAGGACAGGGGTTAGAGAGACCCAGTACTTC,TRBJ2-5,TRBV28,16,TRBD1,.
CASSEPQGHQQPQHF,TGCGCCAGCAGTGAGCCTCAGGGGCACCAACAGCCCCAGCATTTT,TRBJ1-5,TRBV10-2,15,.,.
CASSPRRKGQLNTEAFF,TGCGCCAGCAGTCCGAGACGAAAGGGACAACTCAACACTGAAGCTTTCTTT,TRBJ1-1,TRBV23-1,17,.,few
CASSQQPGQETQYF,TGCGCCAGCAGCCAACAACCGGGACAAGAGACCCAGTACTTC,TRBJ2-5,TRBV5-1,14,.,.
CASSVRGLAEAFF,TGTGCCAGCAGCGTCAGGGGTCTTGCTGAAGCTTTCTTT,TRBJ1-1,TRBV27,13,.,.
CASSEAGGAGNTIYF,TGTGCCAGCAGTGAAGCGGGGGGGGCTGGAAACACCATATATTTT,TRBJ1-3,TRBV6-1,15,.,.
CASTPAGWPSTDTQYF,TGCGCCAGCACCCCAGCCGGTTGGCCTAGCACAGATACGCAGTATTTT,TRBJ2-3,TRBV10-2,16,.,.
CASSYWTGSSGNTIYF,TGTGCCAGCAGCTATTGGACAGGGAGCTCTGGAAACACCATATATTTT,TRBJ1-3,TRBV28,16,TRBD1,.
CAWNGGGSQPQHF,TGTGCCTGGAACGGGGGTGGGAGTCAGCCCCAGCATTTT,TRBJ1-5,TRBV30,13,.,once
CASSRTGGPTYEQYF,TGTGCCAGCTCACGTACAGGGGGGCCCACCTACGAGCAGTACTTC,TRBJ2-7,TRBV18,15,TRBD1,.
CASSFWLDNEQFF,TGTGCCAGCAGCTTTTGGTTGGACAATGAGCAGTTCTTC,TRBJ2-1,TRBV7-9,13,.,few
CASSLGSGNTEAFF,TGCGCCAGCAGCTTGGGATCGGGGAACACTGAAGCTTTCTTT,TRBJ1-1,TRBV5-1,14,.,.
CASTFDADTQYF,TGTGCCAGCACGTTTGATGCAGATACGCAGTATTTT,TRBJ2-3,TRBV7-9,12,.,.
CASSPQSGGETQYF,TGTGCCAGCTCACCACAGTCAGGGGGAGAGACCCAGTACTTC,TRBJ2-5,TRBV18,14,TRBD1,.
CASSLPGPGPYEQYF,TGTGCCAGCAGCCTCCCGGGCCCGGGGCCCTACGAGCAGTACTTC,TRBJ2-7,TRBV7-9,15,.,.
CASSVRTGNYGYTF,TGTGCCAGCAGTGTCAGAACGGGTAACTATGGCTACACCTTC,TRBJ1-2,TRBV2,14,.,few
CASGQGYLGETQYF,TGTGCCAGTGGGCAGGGTTACCTCGGGGAGACCCAGTACTTC,TRBJ2-5,TRBV19,14,.,.
CASSPFSGGATDTQYF,TGTGCCAGCAGCCCATTTAGCGGGGGGGCCACAGATACGCAGTATTTT,TRBJ2-3,TRBV4-2,16,TRBD2,.
CASSGLAGFGEQYF,TGTGCCAGCAGCGGATTAGCGGGTTTCGGGGAGCAGTACTTC,TRBJ2-5,TRBV7-2,14,TRBD2,.
CASSTIGQGNTEAFF,TGTGCCAGTAGTACGATTGGACAGGGGAACACTGAAGCTTTCTTT,TRBJ1-1,TRBV19,15,TRBD1,.
CAWSYHGDTQYF,TGTGCCTGGAGTTACCATGGTGATACGCAGTATTTT,TRBJ2-3,TRBV30,12,.,few
CASSKVRDRGQQGTF,TGTGCCAGTAGTAAGGTCCGGGACAGGGGGCAACAGGGCACCTTC,TRBJ1-2,TRBV19,15,TRBD1,.
CASSQVEDVTYEQYF,TGCGCCAGCAGCCAAGTCGAGGATGTCACCTACGAGCAGTACTTC,TRBJ2-7,TRBV4-1,15,.,.
CASGDRAGNTIYF,TGTGCCAGCGGGGACAGGGCTGGAAACACCATATATTTT,TRBJ1-3,TRBV6-1,13,TRBD1,.
CASGDSGRTLYGYTF,TGTGCCAGCGGGGACAGCGGGCGGACACTCTATGGCTACACCTTC,TRBJ1-2,TRBV6-6,15,TRBD1,.
CASSPRTADTQYF,TGTGCCAGCTCACCTCGGACTGCAGATACGCAGTATTTT,TRBJ2-3,TRBV18,13,.,.
CASRKPGQGSYEQYF,TGTGCCAGCAGAAAACCGGGACAGGGGTCCTACGAGCAGTACTTC,TRBJ2-7,TRBV7-2,15,TRBD1,.
CARQYSGNTIYF,TGTGCCAGACAGTACTCTGGAAACACCATATATTTT,TRBJ1-3,TRBV19,12,.,.